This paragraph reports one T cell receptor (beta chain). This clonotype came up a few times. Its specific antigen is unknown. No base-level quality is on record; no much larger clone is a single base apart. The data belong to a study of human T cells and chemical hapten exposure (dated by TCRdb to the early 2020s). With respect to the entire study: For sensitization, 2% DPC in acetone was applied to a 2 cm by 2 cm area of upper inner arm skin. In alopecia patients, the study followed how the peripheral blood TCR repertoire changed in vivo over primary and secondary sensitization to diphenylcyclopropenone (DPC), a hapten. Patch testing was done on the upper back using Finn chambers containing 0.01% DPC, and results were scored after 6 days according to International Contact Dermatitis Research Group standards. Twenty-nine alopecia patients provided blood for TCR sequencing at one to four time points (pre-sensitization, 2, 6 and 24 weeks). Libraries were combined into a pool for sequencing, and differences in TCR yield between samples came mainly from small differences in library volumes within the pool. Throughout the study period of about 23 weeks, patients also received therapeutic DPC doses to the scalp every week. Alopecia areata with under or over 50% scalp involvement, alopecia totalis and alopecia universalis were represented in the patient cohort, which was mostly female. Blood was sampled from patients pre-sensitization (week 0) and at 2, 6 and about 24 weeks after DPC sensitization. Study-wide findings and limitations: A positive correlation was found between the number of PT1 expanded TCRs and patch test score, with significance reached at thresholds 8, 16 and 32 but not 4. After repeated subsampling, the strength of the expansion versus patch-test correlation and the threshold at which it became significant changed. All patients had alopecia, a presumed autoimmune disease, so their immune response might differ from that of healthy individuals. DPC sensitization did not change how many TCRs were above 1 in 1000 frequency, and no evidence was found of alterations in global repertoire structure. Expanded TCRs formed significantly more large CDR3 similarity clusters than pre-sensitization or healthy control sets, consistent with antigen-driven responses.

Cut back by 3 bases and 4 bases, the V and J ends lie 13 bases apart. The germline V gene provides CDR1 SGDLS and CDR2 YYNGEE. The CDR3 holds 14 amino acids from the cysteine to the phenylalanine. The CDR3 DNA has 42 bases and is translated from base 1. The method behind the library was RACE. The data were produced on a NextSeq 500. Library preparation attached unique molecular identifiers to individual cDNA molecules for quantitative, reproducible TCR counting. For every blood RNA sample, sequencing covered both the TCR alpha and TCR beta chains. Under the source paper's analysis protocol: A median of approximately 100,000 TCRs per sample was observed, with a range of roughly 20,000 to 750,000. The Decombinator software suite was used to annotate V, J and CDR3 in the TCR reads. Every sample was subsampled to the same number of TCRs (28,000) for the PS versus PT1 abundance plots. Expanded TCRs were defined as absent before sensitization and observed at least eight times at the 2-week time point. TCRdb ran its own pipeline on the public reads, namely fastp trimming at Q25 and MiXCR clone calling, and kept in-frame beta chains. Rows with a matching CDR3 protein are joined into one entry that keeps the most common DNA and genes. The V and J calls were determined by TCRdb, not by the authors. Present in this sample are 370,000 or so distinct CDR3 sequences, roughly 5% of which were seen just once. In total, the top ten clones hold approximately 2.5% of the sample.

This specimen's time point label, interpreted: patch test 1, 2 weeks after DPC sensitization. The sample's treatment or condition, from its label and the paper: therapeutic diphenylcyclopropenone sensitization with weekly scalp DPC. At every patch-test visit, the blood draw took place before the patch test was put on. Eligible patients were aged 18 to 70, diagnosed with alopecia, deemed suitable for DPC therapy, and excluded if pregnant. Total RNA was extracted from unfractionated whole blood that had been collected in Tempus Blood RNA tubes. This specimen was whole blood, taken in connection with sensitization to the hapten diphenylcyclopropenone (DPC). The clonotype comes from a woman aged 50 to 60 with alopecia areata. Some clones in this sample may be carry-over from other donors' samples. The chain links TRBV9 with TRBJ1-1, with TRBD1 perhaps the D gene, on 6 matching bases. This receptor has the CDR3 CASSEGGGGTEAFF. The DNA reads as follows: TGTGCCAGCAGCGAAGGGGGGGGCGGCACTGAAGCTTTCTTT.